This note documents a single T cell receptor beta chain sequence. Its specificity is not known. The sample belongs to a study of vaccination effects on CD4 cells after COVID-19. Germline CDR1 reads GTSNPN; CDR2 reads SVGIG (reference sequence). Trimming took off 1 base at V and 1 base at J, with 5 bases between the two ends. The CDR3 is 13 amino acids. Antigen-specific CD4+ T cells were expanded with viral peptide pools in the ViraFEST assay before sequencing. Isolation of CD4+ T cells took place after 10 days of culture. A positive SARS-CoV-2 PCR test fell between March and December 2020. Clones were read by immunoSEQ multiplex PCR, and TCRdb kept only the in-frame ones, dropping some. The data contain approximately 37,000 clones, approximately 73% of them seen just once; the ten biggest clones take up 30% to 40%.

The TCR comes from a human donor who had a prior SARS-CoV-2 infection. The input for sequencing was CD4+ T cells from PBMCs cultured with a peptide pool, taken before COVID-19 vaccination. The chain couples TRBV30 to TRBJ1-5, with D tentatively TRBD1 (5 bases). CDR3 region: CAWSGQSNQPQHF. The CDR3, as DNA: TGTGCCTGGAGTGGACAGAGCAATCAGCCCCAGCATTTT.